A single T cell receptor (beta chain) is shown here with its context. Peripheral blood samples of around 9.8 milliliters were drawn from each donor. Isolation yielded PBMCs, at least 6.5 million per sample, in every case. At least 6 micrograms of total RNA were extracted per sample. Then a second PCR, running about 6 to 12 cycles, was carried out with a sample-barcoded 5' primer and a J-beta primer mix. TCRdb re-derived calls from the 5' RACE reads in MiXCR, one entry per CDR3 protein. The repertoire holds 700,000 to 850,000 distinct CDR3 sequences, with about 36% as singletons. This entry is derived from a study of blood T cells in healthy people across ages. The TCR sequence derives from a man between 18 and 29 years old in good health. Specimen: blood.

CDR3 in amino acids: CAWSGRAGNEQFF. The CDR3 bases are TGTGCCTGGAGTGGCCGAGCCGGGAATGAGCAGTTCTTC. The chain has TRBV30 and TRBJ2-1, with D unclear. Germline CDR1 reads GTSNPN; CDR2 reads SVGIG (reference sequence). V was cut by 1 base and J by 7 bases, with 11 bases left in between. The CDR3 is 13 amino acids.